This entry describes one TCR beta chain. Clones were read by immunoSEQ multiplex PCR, and TCRdb kept only the in-frame ones, dropping some. Altogether more than 55,000 clones are present, more than 90% being singletons, with the ten largest covering roughly 1.2%. The sample is drawn from a study of T cell changes during pregnancy in multiple sclerosis. Between the trimmed V and J ends, which lost 0 bases and 1 base, there was a span of 10 bases. Germline V lookup: CDR1 GTSNPN, CDR2 SVGIG (reference sequence). This CDR3 comprises 14 residues. Sequences were derived from peripheral blood, sampled in the third trimester of pregnancy. The source of this sequence is a female donor with multiple sclerosis, enrolled in a pregnancy study. This chain joins TRBV30 and TRBJ2-7; D gene ambiguous. In DNA form, the CDR3 reads TGTGCCTGGAGTGTACCTAGAGTATCCTACGAGCAGTACTTC. It encodes CAWSVPRVSYEQYF.